These 29 T cell receptor beta chains originate from one sample sequenced in a study of blood T cells in healthy people across ages. For the second PCR, which ran for 7 to 11 cycles, a sample-barcoded 5' primer and a J-beta primer mix were used. TCRdb used MiXCR to reprocess the 5' RACE reads, holding one entry per CDR3 protein. The sample consists of about 290,000 distinct CDR3 sequences, 25% to 30% of them appearing once. Sequenced sample: blood. All receptors come from a woman between 65 and 79 years old in good health.

The rearrangement uses TRBV6-2 or TRBV6-3 and TRBJ2-1, with 9 bases lining up with TRBD2. This CDR3 is 16 amino acids long. Trimming cost V 2 bases and J 8 bases; bases outside gene matches: 10. Germline CDR1 MNHEY, CDR2 SVGEGT. In DNA, the CDR3 is TGTGCCAGCAGTTACCCCGAATTAGCGGGAGTTGATGAGCAGTTCTTC. Protein product: CASSYPELAGVDEQFF.

This clonotype has more than one count but fewer than ten. The chain couples TRBV7-3 to TRBJ1-2; 9 positions agree with TRBD1. The CDR3 has 13 amino acids. Germline CDR1 and CDR2: SGHTA and FQGTGA. V lost 5 bases, J lost 9 bases, and 7 bases stayed unmatched. This chain's CDR3 is CASSRDRDSRYTF. The CDR3 nucleotides are TGTGCCAGCAGCCGGGACAGGGATTCTCGCTACACCTTC.

Only a few counts were recorded for this clonotype. The gene calls are TRBV6-1 and TRBJ1-4; 9 bases line up with TRBD1. V was clipped by 5 bases and J by 8 bases; unmatched bases: 6. The CDR3 has 14 amino acids. From germline, CDR1 is MNHNS and CDR2 SASEGT. The DNA for the CDR3 is TGTGCCAGCAGTAAACAGGGGGCTTGGGAAAAACTGTTTTTT. Amino acid sequence: CASSKQGAWEKLFF.

Comments on this clonotype: Sequence at one end of the junction differs from germline and may be a read error. The chain uses TRBV12-3 or TRBV12-4 and TRBJ2-2; tentative D call: TRBD1 (6 bases). CDR3 size: 15 residues. CDR3 in amino acids: CASSPGVPNTGELFF. The CDR3 bases are TGTGCCAGCAGCCCAGGGGTGCCGAACACCGGGGAGCTGTTCTTT.

The rearrangement joins TRBV11-2 to TRBJ1-1; D gene ambiguous. V was clipped by 2 bases and J by 0 bases, with 7 bases between them. The CDR3 covers 14 residues. Germline assignment: CDR1 SGHAT and CDR2 FQNNGV. CDR3: CASSLKVLNTEAFF. In nucleotides, the CDR3 is TGTGCCAGCAGCTTAAAAGTACTGAACACTGAAGCTTTCTTT.

The rearrangement uses TRBV20-1 and TRBJ2-7; D might be TRBD1 (5 bases). The V end was cut by 0 bases, the J end by 4 bases, with 13 bases between. CDR1 and CDR2 (germline): DFQATT, SNEGSKA (reference sequence). The CDR3 sequence is 14 residues long. The CDR3 loop is CSARDIRVGYEQYF. The CDR3 DNA sequence: TGCAGTGCTAGAGATATCAGGGTAGGTTACGAGCAGTACTTC.

The V gene is TRBV7-2, the J gene TRBJ2-3; D uncertain. V shed 4 bases and J shed 6 bases, with 8 bases lying between them. The CDR3 has 12 amino acids. Germline V gene lookup returns CDR1 SGHTA and CDR2 FQGNSA. In DNA, the CDR3 is TGTGCCAGCAGCTACCGACCCGATACGCAGTATTTT. It is translated as CASSYRPDTQYF.

This clonotype was seen a single time. This chain joins TRBV28 and TRBJ2-1, with 8 bases aligning to TRBD2. This CDR3 contains 15 residues. Germline V gene lookup returns CDR1 MDHEN and CDR2 SYDVKM. The junction had 11 bases not matched to a gene; V was cut back by 7 bases and J by 6 bases. DNA for the CDR3: TGTGCCAGCACCTCGCAACTAGCGGATTTCAATGAGCAGTTCTTC. It translates to CASTSQLADFNEQFF.

This clonotype was seen at least ten times. This chain's CDR3 is CASSPGTASYEQYF. DNA of the CDR3: TGTGCCAGCTCACCGGGGACGGCCTCCTACGAGCAGTACTTC. The rearrangement links TRBV18 to TRBJ2-7; D is tentatively TRBD1 or TRBD2 (5 bases each). CDR1 is KGHSH, CDR2 LQKENI, per germline. The germline V and J ends were trimmed by 3 bases and 0 bases, with 9 bases remaining between them. The CDR3 extends over 14 amino acids.

The chain joins TRBV7-9 to TRBJ1-5; 7 bases match TRBD1. V shed 5 bases, J shed 3 bases, and the junction held 7 bases outside the gene matches. CDR3 length: 15 residues. Germline CDR1 is SEHNR and CDR2 is FQNEAQ (reference sequence). CDR3 coding DNA: TGTGCCAGCAGCATCGGGACAGAACACAATCAGCCCCAGCATTTT. Amino acids: CASSIGTEHNQPQHF. The full variable domain, completed using reference TRBV7-9 and TRBJ1-5, is DTGVSQNPRHKITKRGQNVTFRCDPISEHNRLYWYRQTLGQGPEFLTYFQNEAQLEKSRLLSDRFSAERPKGSFSTLEIQRTEQGDSAMYLCASSIGTEHNQPQHFGDGTRLSIL.

This clonotype was counted at least ten times. This chain uses TRBV5-1 with TRBJ2-1; D is unresolved. The CDR3 consists of 15 residues. The ends were cut back, 0 bases at V and 1 base at J, with 8 bases in the middle. Germline CDR1 is SGHRS and CDR2 is YFSETQ. The CDR3 region is CASSLVPGSYNEQFF. In DNA form, the CDR3 reads TGCGCCAGCAGCTTGGTACCCGGATCCTACAATGAGCAGTTCTTC.

This clonotype occurred a few times. This chain uses TRBV7-9 with TRBJ2-2; 12 bases align to TRBD1. Germline V CDR1 and CDR2: SEHNR, FQNEAQ (reference sequence). The CDR3 totals 17 residues. Trimming took 4 bases from V and 6 from J; bases not matched to a gene: 9. The CDR3 bases are TGTGCCAGCAGCTACTACTCGGGGACAGGGGGCTCCGGGGAGCTGTTTTTT. It encodes CASSYYSGTGGSGELFF.

The chain recombines TRBV12-3 or TRBV12-4 with TRBJ1-1, with no clear D. The CDR3 runs 12 residues. Trimming took 6 bases from V and 6 from J, leaving 11 bases between them. DNA of the CDR3: TGTGCCAGCAGACTGGGCCGCGCTGAAGCTTTCTTT. Translating gives CASRLGRAEAFF.

Only a few counts were recorded for this clonotype. This chain connects TRBV27 to TRBJ1-3, with D maybe TRBD1 (6 bases). V lost 6 bases to trimming and J lost 1 base, with 13 bases between them. This CDR3 has 15 amino acids. From germline, CDR1 is MNHEY and CDR2 SMNVEV (reference sequence). CDR3 in DNA: TGTGCCAGCAGCTCTTTCAGGGGATCTGGAAACACCATATATTTT. Its translation: CASSSFRGSGNTIYF.

The V and J genes are TRBV28 and TRBJ2-1; 11 bases are shared with TRBD2. J was trimmed by 3 bases and V by 5 bases; bases with no gene match: 6. Looked up from germline, CDR1 is MDHEN and CDR2 is SYDVKM. The CDR3 has 16 residues. The CDR3 nucleotides read TGTGCCAGCAGTCCCCCGGGGACTAGCGGCTACAATGAGCAGTTCTTC. This codes for CASSPPGTSGYNEQFF.

The table lists this clonotype with many counts. The V call is TRBV29-1, the J call TRBJ2-3, with TRBD2 identical over 8 bases. The V segment lost 4 bases and the J segment 1 base; nucleotides outside the gene matches: 1. The CDR3 covers 13 residues. Germline V gene lookup returns CDR1 SQVTM and CDR2 ANQGSEA. CDR3 coding DNA: TGCAGCGTTGGAGCGGGAGGCACAGATACGCAGTATTTT. Translation gives CSVGAGGTDTQYF.

This sequence joins TRBV20-1 and TRBJ2-1, with 11 bases fitting TRBD2. Trimming at V came to 0 bases and at J to 9 bases, leaving 7 bases not matched to a gene. CDR1 is DFQATT, CDR2 SNEGSKA, per germline (reference sequence). CDR3 length equals 15 residues. CDR3 amino acids: CSARDPLAGDFEQFF. The CDR3 nucleotides read TGCAGTGCTAGAGATCCACTAGCGGGAGACTTTGAGCAGTTCTTC.

The chain employs TRBV12-3 or TRBV12-4 and TRBJ1-5; 7 bases line up with TRBD1. V shed 7 bases and J 0 bases; nucleotides not matched to a gene: 6. CDR3 length: 15 residues. The DNA for the CDR3 is TGTGCCAGCAATACCAGGGGGTCTAGCAATCAGCCCCAGCATTTT. Translated: CASNTRGSSNQPQHF.

The sample holds a few counts of this clonotype. The CDR3 here is CASSTGASYEQYF. CDR3 sequence (DNA): TGTGCCAGCAGTACAGGGGCGTCCTACGAGCAGTACTTC. The chain couples TRBV28 to TRBJ2-5; 7 bases are a match to TRBD1. The J call may be in error: the DNA end matches TRBJ2-7 better. This CDR3 has 13 residues. Germline-derived CDR1 and CDR2 are MDHEN and SYDVKM.

The sample holds a few counts of this clonotype. The J gene is TRBJ2-7, the V gene TRBV25-1; a weak D match, TRBD2 (5 bases). CDR3 length equals 15 residues. Germline CDR1 and CDR2: MGHDK and SYGVNS. The ends were cut back, 2 bases at V and 6 bases at J, with 17 bases in the middle. For the CDR3, the DNA is TGTGCCAGCAGTGAAGTGATGGGAATGGGGAGCGAGCAGTACTTC. Residues: CASSEVMGMGSEQYF.

This chain links TRBV9 with TRBJ2-1; D perhaps matches TRBD1 (5 bases). This CDR3 has 15 amino acids. Germline V gene lookup returns CDR1 SGDLS and CDR2 YYNGEE. V was cut by 0 bases and J by 2 bases, with 9 bases left in between. The CDR3 DNA is TGTGCCAGCAGCGTAGACGGACACCCCTACAATGAGCAGTTCTTC. It specifies CASSVDGHPYNEQFF.

This clonotype has a handful of counts. The chain couples TRBV6-6 to TRBJ2-3; 10 bases are a match to TRBD2. The V and J ends lost 5 bases and 2 bases, in that order; junction bases with no gene match: 1. This CDR3 is built from 14 residues. Germline V gene lookup returns CDR1 MNHNY and CDR2 SVGAGI (reference sequence). As DNA, the CDR3 is TGTGCCAGCAGTCTAGCGGGAGTCACAGATACGCAGTATTTT. Translation: CASSLAGVTDTQYF.

This clonotype was counted a few times. This chain connects TRBV7-2 to TRBJ1-1, with TRBD1 matching over 8 bases. Germline trimming cut 5 bases from V and 6 bases from J; bases unmatched to any gene: 8. Per the germline V gene, CDR1 is SGHTA and CDR2 is FQGNSA. CDR3 length: 14 amino acids. The CDR3 loop is CASSPRDRSSEAFF. In DNA, the CDR3 is TGTGCCAGCAGCCCCAGGGACAGGTCGTCTGAAGCTTTCTTT.

This chain links TRBV18 with TRBJ2-1; D gene uncertain. Trimming took off 3 bases at V and 4 bases at J, with 10 bases between the two ends. Germline V gives CDR1 KGHSH, CDR2 LQKENI. The CDR3 contains 14 residues. CDR3 DNA: TGTGCCAGCTCACCCTCCTACCCGTACAATGAGCAGTTCTTC. Its protein product is CASSPSYPYNEQFF. Combining the CDR3 with reference TRBV18 and TRBJ2-1 gives the whole variable domain NAGVMQNPRHLVRRRGQEARLRCSPMKGHSHVYWYRQLPEEGLKFMVYLQKENIIDESGMPKERFSAEFPKEGPSILRIQQVVRGDSAAYFCASSPSYPYNEQFFGPGTRLTVL.

As for this clonotype: This is likely a read error, given that the CDR3 carries no conserved phenylalanine or tryptophan at its end. J is TRBJ1-1 and V is TRBV4-1, with D hard to call. CDR3 length equals 16 residues. Germline V gene data show CDR1 as MGHRA and CDR2 as YSYEKL. V shed 2 bases and J shed 5 bases, with 18 bases lying between them. The CDR3 sequence is CASSQPLGGKWTEAFL. CDR3 sequence (DNA): TGCGCCAGCAGCCAACCGCTCGGAGGGAAGTGGACTGAAGCTTTCCTT.

This sequence joins TRBV7-2 and TRBJ1-5; D gene unclear. This CDR3 has 14 residues. CDR1 SGHTA and CDR2 FQGNSA come from the germline V gene. V gave up 2 bases and J gave up 3 bases, with 8 bases separating them. For the CDR3, the DNA is TGTGCCAGCAGCTTAATGGCTCTCAATCAGCCCCAGCATTTT. Protein product: CASSLMALNQPQHF. The full variable domain, with the rest looked up from reference TRBV7-2 and TRBJ1-5, is GAGVSQSPSNKVTEKGKDVELRCDPISGHTALYWYRQSLGQGLEFLIYFQGNSAPDKSGLPSDRFSAERTGGSVSTLTIQRTQQEDSAVYLCASSLMALNQPQHFGDGTRLSIL.

The CDR3 spells CASSQAGHYSYEQYF. CDR3 coding DNA: TGTGCCAGCAGCCAAGCGGGACACTACTCCTACGAGCAGTACTTC. This sequence joins TRBV3-1 and TRBJ2-7; the D gene is possibly TRBD1 (6 bases). V lost 1 base, J lost 0 bases, and 10 bases lay in between. The CDR3 extends over 15 amino acids. CDR1 is LGHDT, CDR2 YNNKEL, per germline (reference sequence).

The genes are TRBV28 and TRBJ2-5, with TRBD2 matching 10 bases. TRBJ2-7 matches the DNA end more closely, so the J call is doubtful. The CDR3 runs to 15 residues. Germline V gene lookup returns CDR1 MDHEN and CDR2 SYDVKM. This CDR3 is CASSLSQREGNEQYF. The CDR3 nucleotides read TGTGCCAGCAGTTTGTCCCAGCGGGAGGGCAACGAGCAGTACTTC.

J is TRBJ1-2 and V is TRBV18; possibly TRBD1 for D (5 bases). CDR1 and CDR2 from the germline V gene are KGHSH and LQKENI. The CDR3 loop spans 13 amino acids. Trimming removed 4 bases from V and 8 bases from J, with 14 bases in between. This CDR3 reads CASSRDGAEGYTF. CDR3 nucleotides: TGTGCCAGCTCACGCGACGGGGCGGAAGGCTACACCTTC.